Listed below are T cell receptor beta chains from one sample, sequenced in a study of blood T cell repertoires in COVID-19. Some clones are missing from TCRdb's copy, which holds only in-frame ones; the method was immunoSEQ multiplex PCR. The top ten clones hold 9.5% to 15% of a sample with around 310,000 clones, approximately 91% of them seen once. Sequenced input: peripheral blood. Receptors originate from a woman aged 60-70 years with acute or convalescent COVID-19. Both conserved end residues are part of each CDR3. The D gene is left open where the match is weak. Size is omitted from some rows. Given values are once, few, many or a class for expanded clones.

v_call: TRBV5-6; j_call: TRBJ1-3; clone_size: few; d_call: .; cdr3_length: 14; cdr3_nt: TGTGCCAGCAGCCAACAGGGCCATGGAAACACCATATATTTT; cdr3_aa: CASSQQGHGNTIYF
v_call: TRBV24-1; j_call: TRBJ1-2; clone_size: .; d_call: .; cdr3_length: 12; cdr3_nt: TGTGCCACCAGTGATTTGAAGGAGGGCTACACCTTC; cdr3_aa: CATSDLKEGYTF
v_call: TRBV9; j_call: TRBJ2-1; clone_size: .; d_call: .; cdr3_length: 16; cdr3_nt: TGTGCCAGCAGCGAGCAAGAGGGGAGGTTCTACAATGAGCAGTTCTTC; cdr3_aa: CASSEQEGRFYNEQFF
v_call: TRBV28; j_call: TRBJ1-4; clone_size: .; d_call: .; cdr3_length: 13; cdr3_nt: TGTGCCACCGCGGGCCTTGCTAATGAAAAACTGTTTTTT; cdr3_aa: CATAGLANEKLFF
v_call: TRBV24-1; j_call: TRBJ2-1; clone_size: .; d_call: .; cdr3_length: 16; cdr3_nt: TGTGCCACCAGTGATCTCGGACAGAGTACCTACAATGAGCAGTTCTTC; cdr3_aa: CATSDLGQSTYNEQFF
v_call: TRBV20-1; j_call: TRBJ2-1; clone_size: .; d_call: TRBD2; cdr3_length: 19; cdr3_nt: TGCAGTGCTAGTGTACGGTCCCTAGCGGGGTGGAGCTCCTACAATGAGCAGTTCTTC; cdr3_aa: CSASVRSLAGWSSYNEQFF
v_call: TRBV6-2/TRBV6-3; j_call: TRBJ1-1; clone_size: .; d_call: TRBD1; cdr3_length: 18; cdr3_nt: TGTGCCAGCAGTCCGTACTACAGGGGACCCCTTAAGAACACTGAAGCTTTCTTT; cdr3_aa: CASSPYYRGPLKNTEAFF
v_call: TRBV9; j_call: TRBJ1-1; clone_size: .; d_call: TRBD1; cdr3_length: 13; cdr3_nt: TGTGCCAGCAACAGGGGCAGCAACACTGAAGCTTTCTTT; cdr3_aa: CASNRGSNTEAFF
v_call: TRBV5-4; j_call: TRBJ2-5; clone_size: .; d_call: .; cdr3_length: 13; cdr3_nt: TGTGCCAGCAGGCGGGACCCCCAAGAGACCCAGTACTTC; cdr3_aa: CASRRDPQETQYF
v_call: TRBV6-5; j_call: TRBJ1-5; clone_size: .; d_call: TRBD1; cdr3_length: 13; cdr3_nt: TGTGCCAGCAGAGGACAGGAATATCAGCCCCAGCATTTT; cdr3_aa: CASRGQEYQPQHF
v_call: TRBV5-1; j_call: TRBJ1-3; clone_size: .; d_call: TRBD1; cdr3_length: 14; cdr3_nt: TGCGCCAGCAGCTTAGGGGGCTACGGAAACACCATATATTTT; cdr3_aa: CASSLGGYGNTIYF
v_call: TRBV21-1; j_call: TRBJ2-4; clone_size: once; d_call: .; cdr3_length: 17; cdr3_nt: TGTGCCAGCAGCAAAGGAGAGGGGGCGGGAGCCAAAAACATTCAGTACTTC; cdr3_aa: CASSKGEGAGAKNIQYF
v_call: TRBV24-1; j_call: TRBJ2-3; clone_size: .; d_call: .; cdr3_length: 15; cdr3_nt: TGTGCCACCAGTGATCCCGGGACATCCCGGGATACGCAGTATTTT; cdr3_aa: CATSDPGTSRDTQYF
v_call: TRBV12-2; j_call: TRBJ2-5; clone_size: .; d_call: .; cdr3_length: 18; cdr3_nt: TGTGCAAGTCGCTTAGTAGGTCAGGCAGGGGCTAACCAAGAGACCCAGTACTTC; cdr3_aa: CASRLVGQAGANQETQYF
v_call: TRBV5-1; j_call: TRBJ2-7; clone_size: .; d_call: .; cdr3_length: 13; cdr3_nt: TGCGCCAGCAGCTCGGGATCCCCTTACGAGCAGTACTTC; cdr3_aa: CASSSGSPYEQYF
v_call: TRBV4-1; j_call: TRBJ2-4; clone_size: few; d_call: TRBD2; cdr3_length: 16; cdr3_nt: TGCGCCAGCAGCCAGACCCCGGCTAGCGGGGGTCTCATTCAGTACTTC; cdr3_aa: CASSQTPASGGLIQYF
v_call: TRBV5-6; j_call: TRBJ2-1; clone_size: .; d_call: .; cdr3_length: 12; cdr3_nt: TGTGCCAGCTCCTTGCCCGGTAATGAGCAGTTCTTC; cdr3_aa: CASSLPGNEQFF
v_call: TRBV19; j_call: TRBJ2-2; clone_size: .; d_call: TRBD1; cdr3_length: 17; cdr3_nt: TGTGCCAGTAGTATACCCGACAGGGGGGTGAACACCGGGGAGCTGTTTTTT; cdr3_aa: CASSIPDRGVNTGELFF
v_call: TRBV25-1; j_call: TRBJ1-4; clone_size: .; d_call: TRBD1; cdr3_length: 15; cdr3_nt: TGTGCCAGCAGTGAATATGGACAGGTGGGGGGAAAACTGTTTTTT; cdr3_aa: CASSEYGQVGGKLFF
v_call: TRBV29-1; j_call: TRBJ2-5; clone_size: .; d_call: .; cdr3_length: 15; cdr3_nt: TGCAGCGTTGCGCCTCCAGGGGTAAGCCAAGAGACCCAGTACTTC; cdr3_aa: CSVAPPGVSQETQYF
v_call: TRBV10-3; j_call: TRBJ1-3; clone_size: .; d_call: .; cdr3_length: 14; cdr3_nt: TGTGCCATCAGTGACGGCAGAGGGAAGAACACCATATATTTT; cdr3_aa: CAISDGRGKNTIYF
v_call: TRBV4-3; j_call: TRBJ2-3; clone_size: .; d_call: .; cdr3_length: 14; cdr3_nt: TGCGCCAGCAGCCAAGGATCCCTTCGGGATACGCAGTATTTT; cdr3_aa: CASSQGSLRDTQYF
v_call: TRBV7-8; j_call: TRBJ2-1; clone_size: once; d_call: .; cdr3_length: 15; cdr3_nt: TGTGCCAGCAGCCCCAGGACAGCCTCCTACAATGAGCAGTTCTTC; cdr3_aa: CASSPRTASYNEQFF
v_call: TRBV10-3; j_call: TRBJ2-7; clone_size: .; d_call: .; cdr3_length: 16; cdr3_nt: TGTGCCATCCTGATTTCGGGGGGCAGGGGACCCGACGAGCAGTACTTC; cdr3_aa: CAILISGGRGPDEQYF
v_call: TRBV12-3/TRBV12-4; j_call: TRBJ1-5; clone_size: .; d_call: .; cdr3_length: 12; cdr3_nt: TGTGCCAGCAGGAGGACAGTTCAGCCCCAGCATTTT; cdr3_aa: CASRRTVQPQHF
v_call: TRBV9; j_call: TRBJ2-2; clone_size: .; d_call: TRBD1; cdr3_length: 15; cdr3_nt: TGTGCCAGCAGCGGAACCGGGACAGGGACCGGGGAGCTGTTTTTT; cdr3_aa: CASSGTGTGTGELFF
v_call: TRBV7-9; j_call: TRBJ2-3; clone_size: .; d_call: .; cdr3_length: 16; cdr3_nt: TGTGCCAGCAGCCCATCGTCCGGGGTCGCGGGAGATACGCAGTATTTT; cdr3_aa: CASSPSSGVAGDTQYF
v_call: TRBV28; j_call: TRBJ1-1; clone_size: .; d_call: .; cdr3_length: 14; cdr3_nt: TGTGCCAGCAGTTTGCGGGGGGCGCGCACTGAAGCTTTCTTT; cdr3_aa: CASSLRGARTEAFF
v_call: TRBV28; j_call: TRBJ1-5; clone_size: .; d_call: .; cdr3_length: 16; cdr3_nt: TGTGCCAGCAGTTTACCCCGCCAGGGGCCTAGTCAGCCCCAGCATTTT; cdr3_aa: CASSLPRQGPSQPQHF
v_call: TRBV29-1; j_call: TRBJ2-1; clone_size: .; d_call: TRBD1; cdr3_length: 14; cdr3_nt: TGCAGCGTTGAGGGACAGGGGGTAGGGAATGAGCAGTTCTTC; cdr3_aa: CSVEGQGVGNEQFF
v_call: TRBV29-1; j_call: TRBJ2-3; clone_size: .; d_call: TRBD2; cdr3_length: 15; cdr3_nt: TGCAGCGTTAGGACTAGCGGGAGGGCGGGAGATACGCAGTATTTT; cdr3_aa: CSVRTSGRAGDTQYF
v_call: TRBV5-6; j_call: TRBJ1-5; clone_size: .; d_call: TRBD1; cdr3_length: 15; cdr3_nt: TGTGCCAGCAGCTTGGGGCAGGGGGCGGGTCAGCCCCAGCATTTT; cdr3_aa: CASSLGQGAGQPQHF
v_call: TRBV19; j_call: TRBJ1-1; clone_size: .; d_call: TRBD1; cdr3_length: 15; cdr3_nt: TGTGCCAGTAGTGCGCACAGGGGGCTCGGCACTGAAGCTTTCTTT; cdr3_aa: CASSAHRGLGTEAFF
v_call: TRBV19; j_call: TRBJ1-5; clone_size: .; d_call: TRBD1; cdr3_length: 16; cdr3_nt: TGTGCCACCGAAGGACCGACAGGGTTGAGCAATCAGCCCCAGCATTTT; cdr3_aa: CATEGPTGLSNQPQHF
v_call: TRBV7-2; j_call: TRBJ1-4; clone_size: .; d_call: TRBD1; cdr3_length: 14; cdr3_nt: TGTGCCAGCAGCTCGGGACAGGGGGGGGAAAAACTGTTTTTT; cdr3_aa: CASSSGQGGEKLFF
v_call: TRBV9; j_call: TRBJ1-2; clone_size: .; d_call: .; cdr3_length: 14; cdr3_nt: TGTGCCAGCAGCGCAACCGCAGGGTGGGAAAGCTACACCTTC; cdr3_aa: CASSATAGWESYTF
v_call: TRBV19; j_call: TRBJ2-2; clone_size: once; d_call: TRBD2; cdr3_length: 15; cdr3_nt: TGTGCCAGTAGTGTTTCTAGCGGGAGGACCGGGGAGCTGTTTTTT; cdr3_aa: CASSVSSGRTGELFF
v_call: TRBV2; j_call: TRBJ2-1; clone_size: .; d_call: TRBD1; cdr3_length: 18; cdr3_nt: TGTGCCAGCAGCGACGTGGGACAGCCCACGAGCTCCTACAATGAGCAGTTCTTC; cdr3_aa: CASSDVGQPTSSYNEQFF
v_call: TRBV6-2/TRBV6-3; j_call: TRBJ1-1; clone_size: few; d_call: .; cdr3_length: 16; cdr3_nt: TGTGCCAGCAGTTACTCGATCACTTCGCAGGGTAGGGAAGCTTTCTTT; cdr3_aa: CASSYSITSQGREAFF
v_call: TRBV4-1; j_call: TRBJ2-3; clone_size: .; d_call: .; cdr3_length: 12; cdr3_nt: TGCGCCAGCAGCCTAACTTGGGATACGCAGTATTTT; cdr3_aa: CASSLTWDTQYF
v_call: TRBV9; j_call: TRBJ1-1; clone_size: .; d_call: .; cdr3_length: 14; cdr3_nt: TGTGCCAGCAGCGTGGGCCCCAGCCAGGCTGAAGCTTTCTTT; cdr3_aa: CASSVGPSQAEAFF
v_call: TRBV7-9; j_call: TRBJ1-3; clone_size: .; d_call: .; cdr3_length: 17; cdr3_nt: TGTGCCAGCAGCTTAGCGCAGGACCCGGGGTCTGGAAACACCATATATTTT; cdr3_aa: CASSLAQDPGSGNTIYF
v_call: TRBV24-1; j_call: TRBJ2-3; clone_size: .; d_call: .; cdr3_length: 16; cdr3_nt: TGTGCCACCAGTGAAGTGAACAGGGGAGGAACAGATACGCAGTATTTT; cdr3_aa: CATSEVNRGGTDTQYF
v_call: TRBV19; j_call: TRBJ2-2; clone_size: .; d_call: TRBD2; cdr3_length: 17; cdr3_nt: TGTGCCAGTAATTCCATAGCGGGAGGGCCGGGCACCGGGGAGCTGTTTTTT; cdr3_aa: CASNSIAGGPGTGELFF
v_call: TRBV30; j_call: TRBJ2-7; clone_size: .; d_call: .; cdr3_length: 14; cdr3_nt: TGTGCCTGGAGTCCTCGGGGACAATACCACGAGCAGTACTTC; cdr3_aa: CAWSPRGQYHEQYF
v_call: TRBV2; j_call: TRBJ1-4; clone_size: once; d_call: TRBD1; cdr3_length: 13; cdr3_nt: TGTGCCAGCTATGGGACAGGGAGGGAAAAACTGTTTTTT; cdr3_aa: CASYGTGREKLFF
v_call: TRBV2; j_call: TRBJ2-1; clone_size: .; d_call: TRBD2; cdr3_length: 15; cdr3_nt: TGTGCCAGCAGTGAGATGCGGGAGGGCCAAAGTGAGCAGTTCTTC; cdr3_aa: CASSEMREGQSEQFF
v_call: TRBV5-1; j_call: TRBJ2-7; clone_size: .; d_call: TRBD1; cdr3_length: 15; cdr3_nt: TGCGCCAGCAGCCCAGGGACAGAGAGCTCCTACGAGCAGTACTTC; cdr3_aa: CASSPGTESSYEQYF
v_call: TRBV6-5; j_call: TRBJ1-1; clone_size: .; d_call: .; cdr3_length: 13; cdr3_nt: TGTGCCAGCAGTCCCCTGATGGGGCTTGGAGCTTTCTTT; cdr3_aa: CASSPLMGLGAFF
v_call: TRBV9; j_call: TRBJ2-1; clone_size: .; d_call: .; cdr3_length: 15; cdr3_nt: TGTGCCAGCAGCCTCGAGGTTTACAATACCAATGAGCAGTTCTTC; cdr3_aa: CASSLEVYNTNEQFF
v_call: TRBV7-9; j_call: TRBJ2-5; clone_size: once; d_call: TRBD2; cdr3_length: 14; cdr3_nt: TGTGCCAGCAAGACTAGCGGGTACCAAGAGACCCAGTACTTC; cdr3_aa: CASKTSGYQETQYF
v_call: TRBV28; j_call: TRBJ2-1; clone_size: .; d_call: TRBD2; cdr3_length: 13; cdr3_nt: TGTGCCAGCACCTACCCAGCGGGAGTTGAGCAGTTCTTC; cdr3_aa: CASTYPAGVEQFF
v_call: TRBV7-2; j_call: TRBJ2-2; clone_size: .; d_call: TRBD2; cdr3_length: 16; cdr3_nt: TGTGCCAGCAGACGAACGGGGGGGACATCAACCGGGGAGCTGTTTTTT; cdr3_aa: CASRRTGGTSTGELFF